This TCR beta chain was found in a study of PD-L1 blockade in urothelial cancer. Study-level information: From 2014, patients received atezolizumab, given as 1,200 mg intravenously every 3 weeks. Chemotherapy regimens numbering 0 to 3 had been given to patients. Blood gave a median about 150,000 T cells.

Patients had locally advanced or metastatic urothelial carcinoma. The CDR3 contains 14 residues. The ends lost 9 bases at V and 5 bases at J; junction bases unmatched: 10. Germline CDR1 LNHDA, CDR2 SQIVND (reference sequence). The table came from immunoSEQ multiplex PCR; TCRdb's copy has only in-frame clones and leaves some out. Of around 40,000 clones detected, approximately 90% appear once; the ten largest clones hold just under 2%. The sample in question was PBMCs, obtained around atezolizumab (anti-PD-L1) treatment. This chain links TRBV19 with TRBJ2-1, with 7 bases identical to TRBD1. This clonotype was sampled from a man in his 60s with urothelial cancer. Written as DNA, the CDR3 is TGTGCCAGCACCCGGGACAGACAGCACAATGAGCAGTTCTTC. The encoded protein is CASTRDRQHNEQFF.